The 27 T cell receptor beta chains below all came from one sample that was sequenced in a study of regulatory T cells in long-lasting Graves disease. Arm-PCR of CDR3 regions with iRepertoire HTBI primers generated TCR beta libraries. TCRdb redid the calling of the multiplex PCR reads with MiXCR, one entry per CDR3 protein. The data hold 450,000 to 650,000 distinct CDR3 sequences, with roughly 16% observed a single time. Time point of the sample: newly diagnosed GD, antithyroid drugs for less than 3 months. PBMC-derived RNA was used for the TCR library. The sample was also reused in another study, on T cells in Graves' hyperthyroidism and ophthalmopathy.

This sample comprised peripheral blood mononuclear cells (PBMCs), obtained at new diagnosis, from a patient treated with antithyroid drugs. The receptors here all came from a woman aged 35-65 years with Graves disease.

The table lists this clonotype with many counts. The chain joins TRBV28 to TRBJ2-3; TRBD2 matches 13 bases. The CDR3 contains 19 residues. V dropped 6 bases and J dropped 7; count of bases not matched to a gene: 19. The germline gives CDR1 MDHEN, CDR2 SYDVKM. CDR3 coding DNA: TGTGCCAGCAGCTCGGGACTAGCGGGGCCGACACGGGACCTTAATACGCAGTATTTT. It translates to CASSSGLAGPTRDLNTQYF.

CDR3 in amino acids: CRVSGQGAYNEQFF. The DNA for the CDR3 is TGCAGGGTTAGCGGCCAAGGGGCGTACAATGAGCAGTTCTTC. The chain carries TRBV20-1 and TRBJ2-1; D possibly corresponds to TRBD2 (6 bases). The V gene's germline CDR1 is DFQATT and CDR2 SNEGSKA (reference sequence). CDR3 length: 14 amino acids.

This sequence joins TRBV4-1 and TRBJ1-5, with 9 positions matching TRBD1. This CDR3 has 15 amino acids. Germline CDR1 and CDR2: MGHRA and YSYEKL. V was pared by 1 base and J by 9 bases, with 7 bases of the junction left unmatched. The CDR3 spells CASSQGGQGPSPQHF. In DNA form, the CDR3 reads TGCGCCAGCAGCCAAGGGGGACAGGGACCCTCGCCCCAGCATTTT.

This clonotype was detected many times. The rearrangement links TRBV12-3 or TRBV12-4 to TRBJ1-2; D is possibly TRBD1 (5 bases). The V end was cut by 6 bases, the J end by 7 bases, with 15 bases between. The CDR3 is 13 residues long. CDR3 in amino acids: CASRYRDFSGYTF. CDR3 nucleotide sequence: TGTGCCAGCAGATACCGGGACTTCTCTGGCTACACCTTC.

The chain links TRBV19 to TRBJ2-2, with 10 bases identical to TRBD2. Germline trimming cut 6 bases from V and 3 bases from J; bases unmatched to any gene: 1. Germline assignment: CDR1 LNHDA and CDR2 SQIVND (reference sequence). This CDR3 is built from 14 residues. CDR3 residues: CASRLAGYTGELFF. The CDR3 nucleotides are TGTGCCAGTAGACTAGCGGGGTACACCGGGGAGCTGTTTTTT.

This clonotype has at least ten counts. V usage is TRBV7-9 and J usage is TRBJ1-1; D gene ambiguous. This CDR3 region has 13 residues. The V end lost 4 bases, the J end lost 2 bases, and 8 bases lay between the germline ends. Germline values: CDR1 SEHNR, CDR2 FQNEAQ (reference sequence). The CDR3 DNA reads as TGTGCCAGCAGCTCCCCCGATAACACTGAAGCTTTCTTT. Protein sequence: CASSSPDNTEAFF. Variable domain in full (rest from reference TRBV7-9 and TRBJ1-1): DTGVSQNPRHKITKRGQNVTFRCDPISEHNRLYWYRQTLGQGPEFLTYFQNEAQLEKSRLLSDRFSAERPKGSFSTLEIQRTEQGDSAMYLCASSSPDNTEAFFGQGTRLTVV.

For the CDR3, the DNA is TGTGCCAGCAGCGCCGGGGGGACAGATAATTCACCCCTCCACTTT. Translation gives CASSAGGTDNSPLHF. The V call is TRBV9, the J call TRBJ1-6, with 7 bases matching TRBD1. The CDR3 is 15 amino acids. Germline V gene data show CDR1 as SGDLS and CDR2 as YYNGEE. V was clipped by 3 bases and J by 5 bases; unmatched bases: 5.

The rearrangement joins TRBV14 to TRBJ2-7; tentatively, D is TRBD2 (5 bases). This CDR3 spans 15 amino acids. With 4 bases removed from V and 3 bases from J, the gap between germline ends came to 16 bases. Germline V CDR1 and CDR2: SGHDN, FVKESK. The CDR3 bases are TGTGCCAGCAGCCGATCAACCGGGGTTTTCTACGAGCAGTACTTC. Translation gives CASSRSTGVFYEQYF.

A remark on this clonotype: A far larger clone is a single base away, which makes a read error likely. This chain connects TRBV3-1 to TRBJ2-7, with 8 bases lining up with TRBD2. The CDR3 has 15 residues. Unmatched junction bases numbered 14, after V lost 6 bases and J lost 7 bases. CDR1 and CDR2 (germline): LGHDT, YNNKEL (reference sequence). The CDR3 DNA follows: TGTGCCAGCAGGCGGACCGGGGGGGGGTCGGATGAGCAGTACTTC. Residues: CASRRTGGGSDEQYF.

In the case of this clonotype: This likely came from a read error, as a far larger clone is one base away. The chain couples TRBV28 to TRBJ2-7, with 7 bases identical to TRBD2. This CDR3 region has 12 residues. Germline V lookup: CDR1 MDHEN, CDR2 SYDVKM. The DNA of the CDR3 is TGTGCCAGCAAGACTAGCTCCTACGAGCGGTACTTC. Residues: CASKTSSYERYF.

The rearrangement links TRBV5-1 to TRBJ2-3; 9 bases fit TRBD2. J was trimmed by 1 base and V by 2 bases; bases with no gene match: 5. CDR3 length: 16 residues. Germline V CDR1 and CDR2: SGHRS, YFSETQ. CDR3 DNA sequence: TGCGCCAGCAGCTTCTTGGCTAGCGGGGGCACAGATACGCAGTATTTT. It is translated as CASSFLASGGTDTQYF.

The chain uses TRBV5-1 and TRBJ1-5; 9 bases are a match to TRBD1. The CDR3 consists of 16 residues. Germline V gene lookup returns CDR1 SGHRS and CDR2 YFSETQ. After removal of 4 bases from V and 0 bases from J, the junction contained 5 bases not matched to a gene. The CDR3 here is CASSPWTGDSNQPQHF. CDR3 coding DNA: TGCGCCAGCAGCCCATGGACAGGGGATAGCAATCAGCCCCAGCATTTT.

This clonotype appeared a few times. The chain has TRBV12-3 or TRBV12-4 and TRBJ2-1; TRBD2 agrees at 7 bases. The CDR3 runs to 14 residues. Written as DNA, the CDR3 is TGTGCTTCGTGGGAGGGCAGCTCCTACAATGAGCAGTTCTTC. Translation: CASWEGSSYNEQFF.

This chain connects TRBV20-1 to TRBJ2-2; 7 bases align to TRBD1. CDR1 and CDR2 from the germline V gene are DFQATT and SNEGSKA (reference sequence). The V and J ends lost 6 bases and 0 bases, in that order; junction bases with no gene match: 4. The CDR3 is 14 residues long. CDR3 sequence (DNA): TGCAGTGCGAGGGACAGCACGAACACCGGGGAGCTGTTTTTT. This sequence encodes CSARDSTNTGELFF.

V gene TRBV6-1 combines with J gene TRBJ1-1, with unresolved D. This CDR3 is 14 amino acids long. Germline V CDR1 and CDR2: MNHNS, SASEGT. V gave up 6 bases and J gave up 4 bases, with 15 bases separating them. As DNA, the CDR3 is TGTGCCAGCAGGGGGTCGGGGTTCGGCACTGAAGCTTTCTTT. This encodes CASRGSGFGTEAFF.

This clonotype was counted many times. This chain joins TRBV3-1 and TRBJ2-1, with a weak D call TRBD1 (5 bases). CDR3 length: 13 amino acids. CDR1 LGHDT and CDR2 YNNKEL come from the germline V gene (reference sequence). The V end lost 5 bases, the J end lost 5 bases, and 10 bases lay between the germline ends. In nucleotides, the CDR3 is TGTGCCAGCAGCGTCCAGACAGACAATGAGCAGTTCTTC. Translation: CASSVQTDNEQFF.

At least ten counts were recorded for this clonotype. This chain connects TRBV29-1 to TRBJ2-7; D might be TRBD2 (6 bases). V gave up 4 bases and J gave up 3 bases, with 19 bases separating them. The CDR3 extends over 15 amino acids. Germline V lookup: CDR1 SQVTM, CDR2 ANQGSEA. CDR3 DNA: TGCAGCGTTGGGGGACTGGGGATGAGCTACTACGAGCAGTACTTC. Protein sequence: CSVGGLGMSYYEQYF.

This clonotype occurred a few times. The V call is TRBV14, the J call TRBJ2-3; 8 positions agree with TRBD1. From germline, CDR1 is SGHDN and CDR2 FVKESK. CDR3 length equals 15 residues. Trimming removed 4 bases from V and 1 base from J; junction bases left unmatched: 4. Here the CDR3 reads CASSLGQVGTDTQYF. CDR3 nucleotides: TGTGCCAGCAGCCTGGGACAGGTGGGCACAGATACGCAGTATTTT.

This chain joins TRBV20-1 and TRBJ1-5; TRBD1 aligns across 9 bases. The ends lost 4 bases at V and 5 bases at J; junction bases unmatched: 9. CDR3 size: 15 residues. CDR1 is DFQATT and CDR2 is SNEGSKA in the germline V gene (reference sequence). Here the CDR3 reads CSATMTGGWDQPQHF. DNA of the CDR3: TGCAGTGCTACGATGACAGGGGGTTGGGATCAGCCCCAGCATTTT.

This clonotype has a count of ten or more. V and J are TRBV11-3 and TRBJ1-1; no clear D gene. Per germline, CDR1 SGHNT and CDR2 YENEEA. This CDR3 is built from 12 residues. The V end was cut by 0 bases, the J end by 8 bases, with 7 bases between. The CDR3 bases are TGTGCCAGCAGCTTAGACAGGAAAGAAGCTTTCTTT. Amino acids: CASSLDRKEAFF. Variable domain in full (rest from reference TRBV11-3 and TRBJ1-1): EAGVVQSPRYKIIEKKQPVAFWCNPISGHNTLYWYLQNLGQGPELLIRYENEEAVDDSQLPKDRFSAERLKGVDSTLKIQPAELGDSAVYLCASSLDRKEAFFGQGTRLTVV.

This clonotype was detected a few times. The CDR3 here is CASSTLGGGTDTQYF. Here the CDR3 DNA reads TGTGCCAGCAGCACCCTCGGGGGAGGCACAGATACGCAGTATTTT. The rearrangement joins TRBV7-3 to TRBJ2-3, with a tentative D call TRBD2 (6 bases). The CDR3 runs to 15 residues. Per the germline V gene, CDR1 is SGHTA and CDR2 is FQGTGA. Trimming removed 5 bases from V and 1 base from J, with 13 bases in between.

The chain recombines TRBV18 with TRBJ1-3; 9 nucleotides agree with TRBD1. This CDR3 is built from 15 residues. The V gene's germline CDR1 is KGHSH and CDR2 LQKENI. Trimming cost V 6 bases and J 4 bases; bases outside gene matches: 7. CDR3 loop: CASSYTGTGGNTIYF. CDR3 nucleotides: TGTGCCAGCTCTTATACCGGGACAGGGGGAAACACCATATATTTT. The full variable domain, its missing parts supplied by reference TRBV18 and TRBJ1-3, is NAGVMQNPRHLVRRRGQEARLRCSPMKGHSHVYWYRQLPEEGLKFMVYLQKENIIDESGMPKERFSAEFPKEGPSILRIQQVVRGDSAAYFCASSYTGTGGNTIYFGEGSWLTVV.

V is TRBV6-2 or TRBV6-3 and J is TRBJ1-2; 9 bases agree with TRBD1. J was trimmed by 8 bases and V by 6 bases; bases with no gene match: 4. Germline CDR1 MNHEY, CDR2 SVGEGT. This CDR3 contains 12 residues. The DNA for the CDR3 is TGTGCCAGCAGGGGACAGGGAATCGGCTACACCTTC. It encodes CASRGQGIGYTF.

This clonotype was observed a handful of times. The chain links TRBV6-2 or TRBV6-3 to TRBJ2-1; possible D gene TRBD2, 7 bases. The V end lost 0 bases, the J end lost 6 bases, and 15 bases lay between the germline ends. The CDR3 loop spans 16 amino acids. Germline CDR1 reads MNHEY; CDR2 reads SVGEGT. CDR3 bases: TGTGCCAGCAGTTACTCGGGTGGGGGGGCATTCAATGAGCAGTTCTTC. Encoded protein: CASSYSGGGAFNEQFF.

In its sample, this clonotype was seen many times. This chain connects TRBV12-3 or TRBV12-4 to TRBJ1-2, with a tentative D call TRBD1 (6 bases). CDR3 length: 14 residues. The V end lost 4 bases, the J end lost 2 bases, and 11 bases lay between the germline ends. The CDR3 bases are TGTGCCAGCAGTTCCAGGACAGTAAACTATGGCTACACCTTC. Translated, it gives CASSSRTVNYGYTF.

In this sample, this clonotype turned up many times. The rearrangement links TRBV3-1 to TRBJ2-4, with 10 nucleotides matching TRBD2. The V and J ends lost 4 bases and 3 bases, in that order; junction bases with no gene match: 3. This CDR3 comprises 15 residues. The germline V gene encodes CDR1 LGHDT and CDR2 YNNKEL (reference sequence). The CDR3 DNA reads TGTGCCAGCAGCCCACGGACTAGCGGCAAAAACATTCAGTACTTC. This sequence encodes CASSPRTSGKNIQYF.

The V call is TRBV5-1, the J call TRBJ2-2; no clear D. Germline V gene lookup returns CDR1 SGHRS and CDR2 YFSETQ. This CDR3 is 14 amino acids long. V was shortened by 6 bases and J by 6 bases, with 15 bases between the two germline ends. As DNA, the CDR3 is TGCGCCAGCACCCCCTCCGAGATCCCCGGGGAGCTGTTTTTT. It is translated as CASTPSEIPGELFF. The variable domain in full, with the rest retrieved from reference TRBV5-1 and TRBJ2-2, is KAGVTQTPRYLIKTRGQQVTLSCSPISGHRSVSWYQQTPGQGLQFLFEYFSETQRNKGNFPGRFSGRQFSNSRSEMNVSTLELGDSALYLCASTPSEIPGELFFGEGSRLTVL.